The sequence of this TCR beta chain was determined in a study of T cell responses to AZD1222 COVID-19 vaccine. General study findings and limits: In all cases, repertoires were sampled only after the peak T cell response. Across the whole spike, CD4 TCRs peaked at regions 160-218 and 743-854.

Concerning this clone: Its target is not known. Sequence at one end of the junction differs from germline and may be a read error.

The method was immunoSEQ multiplex PCR; TCRdb's version includes in-frame clones alone and lacks a portion of them. This sample has some 150,000 clones, with 89% found just once. Second doses at about 4 or about 12 weeks were pooled. Germline CDR1 SQVTM, CDR2 ANQGSEA. CDR3 length: 15 amino acids. The V call is TRBV29-1, the J call TRBJ2-3; 7 nucleotides match TRBD1. The starting material was peripheral blood, obtained 28 days after the second AZD1222 dose. The TCR sequence derives from an adult who received the AZD1222 COVID-19 vaccine. The DNA of the CDR3 is TGCAGCGTTGAAGAATGGGCAGGGGGTGAAGATGCGCAGTATTTT. Protein product: CSVEEWAGGEDAQYF.